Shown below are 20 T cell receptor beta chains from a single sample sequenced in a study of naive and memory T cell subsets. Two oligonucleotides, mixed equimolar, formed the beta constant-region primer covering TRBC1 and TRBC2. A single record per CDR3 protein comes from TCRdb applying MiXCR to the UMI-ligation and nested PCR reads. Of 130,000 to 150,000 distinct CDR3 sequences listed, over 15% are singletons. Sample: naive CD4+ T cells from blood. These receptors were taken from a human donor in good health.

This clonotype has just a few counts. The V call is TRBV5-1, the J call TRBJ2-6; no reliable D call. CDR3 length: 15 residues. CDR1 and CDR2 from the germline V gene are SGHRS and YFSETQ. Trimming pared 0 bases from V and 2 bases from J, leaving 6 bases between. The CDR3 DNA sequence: TGCGCCAGCAGCTTGGATGGGGCTGGGGCCAACGTCCTGACTTTC. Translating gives CASSLDGAGANVLTF.

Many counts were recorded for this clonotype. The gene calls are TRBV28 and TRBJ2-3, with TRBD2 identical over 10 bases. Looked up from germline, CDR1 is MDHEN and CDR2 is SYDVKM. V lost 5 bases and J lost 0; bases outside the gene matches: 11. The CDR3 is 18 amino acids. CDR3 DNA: TGTGCCAGCAGTATGAGTAGCGGGAGGCCTCCTAGCACAGATACGCAGTATTTT. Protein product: CASSMSSGRPPSTDTQYF. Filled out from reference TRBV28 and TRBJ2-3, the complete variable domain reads DVKVTQSSRYLVKRTGEKVFLECVQDMDHENMFWYRQDPGLGLRLIYFSYDVKMKEKGDIPEGYSVSREKKERFSLILESASTNQTSMYLCASSMSSGRPPSTDTQYFGPGTRLTVL.

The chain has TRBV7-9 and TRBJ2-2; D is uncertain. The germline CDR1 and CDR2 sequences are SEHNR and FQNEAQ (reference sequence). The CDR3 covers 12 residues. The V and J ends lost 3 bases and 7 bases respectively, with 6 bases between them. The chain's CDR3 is CASSFADGELFF. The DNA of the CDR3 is TGTGCCAGCAGCTTTGCTGACGGGGAGCTGTTTTTT.

The CDR3 reads CSARGFSGRTPGNEQFF. The CDR3 nucleotides are TGCAGTGCTAGAGGTTTTAGCGGGAGGACGCCTGGGAATGAGCAGTTCTTC. The genes are TRBV20-1 and TRBJ2-1; 10 bases fit TRBD2. The CDR3 extends over 17 amino acids. CDR1 is DFQATT and CDR2 is SNEGSKA in the germline V gene (reference sequence). The junction had 13 bases not matched to a gene; V was cut back by 1 base and J by 7 bases.

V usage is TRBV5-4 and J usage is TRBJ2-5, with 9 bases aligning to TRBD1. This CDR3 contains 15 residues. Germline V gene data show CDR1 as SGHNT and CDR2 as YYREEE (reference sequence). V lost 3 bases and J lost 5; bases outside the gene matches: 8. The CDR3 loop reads CASSSGQGGSETQYF. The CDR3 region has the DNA TGTGCCAGCAGCTCGGGACAGGGAGGATCGGAGACCCAGTACTTC. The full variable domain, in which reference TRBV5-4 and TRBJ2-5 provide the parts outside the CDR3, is ETGVTQSPTHLIKTRGQQVTLRCSSQSGHNTVSWYQQALGQGPQFIFQYYREEENGRGNFPPRFSGLQFPNYSSELNVNALELDDSALYLCASSSGQGGSETQYFGPGTRLLVL.

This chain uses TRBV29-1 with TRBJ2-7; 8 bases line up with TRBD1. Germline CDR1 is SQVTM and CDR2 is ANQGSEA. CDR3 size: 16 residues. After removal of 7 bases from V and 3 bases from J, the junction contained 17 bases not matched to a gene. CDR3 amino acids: CSGALKPGTGHYEQYF. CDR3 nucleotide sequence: TGCAGCGGCGCACTCAAGCCCGGGACAGGACACTACGAGCAGTACTTC.

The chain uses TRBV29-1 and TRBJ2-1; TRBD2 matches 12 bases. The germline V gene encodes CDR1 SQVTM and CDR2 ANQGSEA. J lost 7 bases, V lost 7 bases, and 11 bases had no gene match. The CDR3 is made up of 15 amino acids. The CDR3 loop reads CSDRGLAGSRNEQFF. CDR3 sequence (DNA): TGCAGCGACCGCGGACTAGCGGGAAGTCGTAATGAGCAGTTCTTC.

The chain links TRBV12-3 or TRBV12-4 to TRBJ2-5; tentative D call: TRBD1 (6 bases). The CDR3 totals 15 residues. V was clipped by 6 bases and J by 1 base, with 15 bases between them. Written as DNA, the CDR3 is TGTGCCAGCAGCCCCGGACAGTTCGTCCAAGAGACCCAGTACTTC. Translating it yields CASSPGQFVQETQYF.

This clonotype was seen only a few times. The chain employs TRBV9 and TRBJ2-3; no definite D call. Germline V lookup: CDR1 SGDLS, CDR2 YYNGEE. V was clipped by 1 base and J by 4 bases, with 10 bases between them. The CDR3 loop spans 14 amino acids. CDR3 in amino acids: CASSVTSGPDTQYF. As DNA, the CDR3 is TGTGCCAGCAGCGTAACTTCCGGCCCAGATACGCAGTATTTT.

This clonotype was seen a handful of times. The CDR3 DNA sequence: TGTGCCAGCATCCAGGGGACCGGGGAGCTGTTTTTT. Its translation is CASIQGTGELFF. The V call is TRBV12-3 or TRBV12-4, the J call TRBJ2-2, with D possibly matching TRBD1 (6 bases). The CDR3 contains 12 residues. V lost 7 bases and J 5 bases, leaving 8 bases between the germline ends.

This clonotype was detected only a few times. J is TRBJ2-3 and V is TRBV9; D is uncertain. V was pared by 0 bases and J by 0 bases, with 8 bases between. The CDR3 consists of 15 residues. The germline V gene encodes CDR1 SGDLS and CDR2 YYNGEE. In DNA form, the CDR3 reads TGTGCCAGCAGCGTAGATCAAGGGAGCACAGATACGCAGTATTTT. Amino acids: CASSVDQGSTDTQYF.

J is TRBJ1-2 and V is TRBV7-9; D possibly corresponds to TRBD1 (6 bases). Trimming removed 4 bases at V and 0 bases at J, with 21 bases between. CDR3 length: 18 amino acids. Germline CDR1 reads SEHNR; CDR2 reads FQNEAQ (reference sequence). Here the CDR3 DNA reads TGTGCCAGCAGCTCCCGTACAGGGCAACCTCTAGCTAACTATGGCTACACCTTC. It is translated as CASSSRTGQPLANYGYTF.

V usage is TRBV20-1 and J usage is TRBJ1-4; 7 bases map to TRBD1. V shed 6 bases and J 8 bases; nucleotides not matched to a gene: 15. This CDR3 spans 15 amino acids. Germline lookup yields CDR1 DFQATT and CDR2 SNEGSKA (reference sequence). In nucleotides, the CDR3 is TGCAGTGCCGTTACCTACAGGGGTTCGGGGGAAAAACTGTTTTTT. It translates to CSAVTYRGSGEKLFF.

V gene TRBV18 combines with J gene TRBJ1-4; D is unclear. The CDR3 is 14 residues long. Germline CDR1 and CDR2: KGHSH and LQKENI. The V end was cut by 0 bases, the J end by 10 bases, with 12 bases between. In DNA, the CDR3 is TGTGCCAGCTCACCACCCCAGGTCCCCGGAAAACTGTTTTTT. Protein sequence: CASSPPQVPGKLFF.

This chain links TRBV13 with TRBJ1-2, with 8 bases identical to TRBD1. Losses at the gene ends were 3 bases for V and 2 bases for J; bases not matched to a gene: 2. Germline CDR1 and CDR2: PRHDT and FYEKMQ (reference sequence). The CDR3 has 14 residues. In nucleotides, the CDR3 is TGTGCCAGCAGCTTGACAGGGGCGAACTATGGCTACACCTTC. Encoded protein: CASSLTGANYGYTF.

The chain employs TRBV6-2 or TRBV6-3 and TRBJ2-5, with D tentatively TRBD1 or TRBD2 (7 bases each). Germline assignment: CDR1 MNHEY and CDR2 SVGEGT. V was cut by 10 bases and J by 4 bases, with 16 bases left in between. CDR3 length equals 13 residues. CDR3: CATRGGFGETQYF. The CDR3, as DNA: TGTGCCACCAGGGGGGGGTTTGGAGAGACCCAGTACTTC.

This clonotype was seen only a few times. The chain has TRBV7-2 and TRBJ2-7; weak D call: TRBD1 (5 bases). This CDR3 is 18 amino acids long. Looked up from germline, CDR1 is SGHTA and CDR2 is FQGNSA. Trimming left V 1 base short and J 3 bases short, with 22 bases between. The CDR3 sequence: CASSLVRPGLGRGYEQYF. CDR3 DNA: TGTGCCAGCAGCTTAGTCCGTCCAGGGTTGGGTAGGGGCTACGAGCAGTACTTC.

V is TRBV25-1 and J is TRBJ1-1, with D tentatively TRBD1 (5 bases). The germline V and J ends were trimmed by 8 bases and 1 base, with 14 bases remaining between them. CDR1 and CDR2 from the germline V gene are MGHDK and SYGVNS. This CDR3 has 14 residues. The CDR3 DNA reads TGTGCCAGCTCCCCCCGCGGGGGGAACACTGAAGCTTTCTTT. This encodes CASSPRGGNTEAFF.

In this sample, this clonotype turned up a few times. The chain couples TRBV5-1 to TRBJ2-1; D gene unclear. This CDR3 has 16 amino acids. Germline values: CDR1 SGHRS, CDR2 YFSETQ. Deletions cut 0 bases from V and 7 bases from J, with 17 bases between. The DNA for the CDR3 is TGCGCCAGCAGCTTGGAAACGGGCCGCACATGGAATGAGCAGTTCTTC. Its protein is CASSLETGRTWNEQFF.

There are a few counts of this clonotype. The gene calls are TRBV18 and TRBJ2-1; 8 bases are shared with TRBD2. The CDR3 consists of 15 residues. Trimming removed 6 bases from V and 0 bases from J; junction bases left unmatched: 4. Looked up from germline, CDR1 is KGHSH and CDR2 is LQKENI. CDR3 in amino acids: CASSQSGSSYNEQFF. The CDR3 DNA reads TGTGCCAGCTCCCAAAGCGGGAGCTCCTACAATGAGCAGTTCTTC.